The rows below give T cell receptor beta chains drawn from one sample of a study of CD8 T cells in ankylosing spondylitis. One entry per CDR3 protein, called by TCRdb with MiXCR from the 5' RACE reads. The repertoire has more than 600,000 distinct CDR3 sequences, around a fifth of them found once; the top ten carry over 15%. Sample: blood, either unsorted or a sorted T cell fraction (not recorded which). The receptors shown here come from a male donor with ankylosing spondylitis. The CDR3 runs from the conserved cysteine through the conserved F or W. The D gene is left open where the match is weak. Clone size is given for some rows only: seen once, a few or many times, or a class if the clone is expanded.

size	V	D	J	DNA	CDR3
few	TRBV20-1	TRBD1	TRBJ2-2	TGCAGTGCTAGTAAGGGGACAGTGAACACCGGGGAGCTGTTTTTT	CSASKGTVNTGELFF
many	TRBV11-2	.	TRBJ2-2	TGTGCCAGCAGTTTCTCCAACACCGGGGAGCTGTTTTTT	CASSFSNTGELFF
many	TRBV5-1	TRBD2	TRBJ2-1	TGCGCCAGCAGCTTGGTCCCTCTAGCGGGGGAGTTCTTC	CASSLVPLAGEFF
.	TRBV29-1	TRBD2	TRBJ2-1	TGCAGCGTTTACGGGACTAGTTCCTACAATGAGCAGTTCTTC	CSVYGTSSYNEQFF
.	TRBV7-9	TRBD2	TRBJ2-1	TGTGCCAGCAAGCGGGGGGCGAGCAATGAGCAGTTCTTC	CASKRGASNEQFF
few	TRBV30	.	TRBJ1-1	TGTGCCTGGAGTGTACTCAGTGTGACTGAAGCTTTCTTT	CAWSVLSVTEAFF
few	TRBV20-1	.	TRBJ2-1	TGCAGTGCTAGCGGATGGGGGGAGGCGGGGAATGAGCAGTTCTTC	CSASGWGEAGNEQFF
.	TRBV7-9	.	TRBJ1-2	TGTGCCAGCAGCAGGACAGTAACCTATGGCTACACCTTC	CASSRTVTYGYTF
few	TRBV15	.	TRBJ2-1	TGTGCCACCAGCATGGTCAGTTACAATGAGCAGTTCTTC	CATSMVSYNEQFF
few	TRBV2	TRBD2	TRBJ2-1	TGTGCCAGCAGGAAACTAGCGGGAGAGATTAATGAGCAGTTCTTC	CASRKLAGEINEQFF
few	TRBV7-2	TRBD2	TRBJ2-7	TGTGCCAGCAGCTGGACCGGGACTAACCATCAGAGCTACGAGCAGTACTTC	CASSWTGTNHQSYEQYF
.	TRBV7-9	TRBD1	TRBJ2-7	TGTGCCAGCAGCTTAGCTGGGACAGCCGGGGAGCAGTACTTC	CASSLAGTAGEQYF
few	TRBV19	.	TRBJ1-5	TGTGCCAGTAGTGCCAACCCCCCGGGAGGCAATCAGCCCCAGCATTTT	CASSANPPGGNQPQHF
.	TRBV20-1	TRBD1	TRBJ1-4	TGCAGTGCATCGGACAGGGTGTCTAATGAAAAACTGTTTTTT	CSASDRVSNEKLFF
.	TRBV3-1	.	TRBJ1-1	TGTGCCAGCAGCCAAACAGAAGACACTGAAGCTTTCTTT	CASSQTEDTEAFF
many	TRBV5-1	TRBD2	TRBJ2-3	TGTGCCAGCAGTTTGTCGCTAGCGGGAGCAGATACGCAGTATTTT	CASSLSLAGADTQYF
.	TRBV7-2	.	TRBJ2-7	TGTGCCAGCAGCTTGATCGGGTCCGAGCAGTACTTC	CASSLIGSEQYF
few	TRBV4-1	TRBD1	TRBJ2-1	TGCGCCAGCAGCCACCGACAGGGGGCGGTTGAGCAGTTCTTC	CASSHRQGAVEQFF
.	TRBV5-1	.	TRBJ1-1	TGCGCCAGCAGCCCGAATAGGCCGAACACTGAAGCTTTCTTT	CASSPNRPNTEAFF
few	TRBV15	.	TRBJ1-1	TGTGCCACCAGCAGAGATACGGGGGGGAACACTGAAGCTTTCTTT	CATSRDTGGNTEAFF
.	TRBV29-1	TRBD2	TRBJ2-7	TGCAGCGTTGTGGGCGGGAGCTCCTACGAGCAGTACTTC	CSVVGGSSYEQYF
few	TRBV6-1	TRBD1	TRBJ1-2	TGTGCCAGCAGCCGTGGACAGGCGGGAGGCTACACCTTC	CASSRGQAGGYTF
few	TRBV7-2	.	TRBJ1-1	TGTGCCAGCAGCTTAGCGGTTGGAAAAGGGAACACTGAAGCTTTCTTT	CASSLAVGKGNTEAFF
few	TRBV4-3	TRBD2	TRBJ2-3	TGCGCCAGCAGCCTCCTAGCGGGAGGGCCTCTAGATACGCAGTATTTT	CASSLLAGGPLDTQYF
.	TRBV10-3	.	TRBJ1-6	TGTGCCATCAAGGGGAGGGAAGGGGCTTCACCCCTCCACTTT	CAIKGREGASPLHF
few	TRBV28	TRBD2	TRBJ2-3	TGTGCCAGCAGCCATGGGACTAGGGTGGATACGCAGTATTTT	CASSHGTRVDTQYF
.	TRBV6-5	.	TRBJ1-1	TGTGCCAGCAGTTATTCTCAGGGTCTGAACACTGAAGCTTTCTTT	CASSYSQGLNTEAFF
.	TRBV12-3/TRBV12-4	.	TRBJ1-3	TGTGCCAGCAGCTCTCTCGGCTCTGGAAACACCATATATTTT	CASSSLGSGNTIYF
.	TRBV28	.	TRBJ2-7	TGTGCCAGCAGTTTGGAACCCTCGGCCTACGAGCAGTACTTC	CASSLEPSAYEQYF
few	TRBV7-6	TRBD2	TRBJ2-3	TGTGCCAGCAGCTTAATAGCGGGAGCACTAGGGGATACGCAGTATTTT	CASSLIAGALGDTQYF
.	TRBV4-1	.	TRBJ1-1	TGCGCCAGCAGCCCCCCGGGCGGACCGAACACTGAAGCTTTCTTT	CASSPPGGPNTEAFF
few	TRBV5-6	.	TRBJ2-7	TGTGCCAGCAGCTTGGCCCTTCGGGACCCAGCCTACGAGCAGTACTTC	CASSLALRDPAYEQYF
few	TRBV5-1	.	TRBJ2-5	TGCGCCAGCAGTACGGGCAGGGGAGAGACCCAGTACTTC	CASSTGRGETQYF
.	TRBV3-1	TRBD2	TRBJ2-5	TGTGCCAGCAGCCCGGGACTAGCGGGGCTCTTCCAAGAGACCCAGTACTTC	CASSPGLAGLFQETQYF
few	TRBV7-3	TRBD2	TRBJ2-1	TGTGCCAGCAGCTTAACGACTAGCGGGGTATACAATGAGCAGTTCTTC	CASSLTTSGVYNEQFF
few	TRBV28	TRBD2	TRBJ2-5	TGTGCCAGCAGCCCTACTAGCGGGAGGGAGGGAGGCGAGACCCAGTACTTC	CASSPTSGREGGETQYF
few	TRBV10-3	.	TRBJ2-1	TGTGCCATCAGTGATGGCAGGGAACGAACGAATGAGCAGTTCTTC	CAISDGRERTNEQFF
.	TRBV3-1	.	TRBJ1-2	TGTGCCAGCAGCCTCCAGACCCCAACGTATGGCTACACCTTC	CASSLQTPTYGYTF
.	TRBV27	.	TRBJ2-7	TGTGCCAGCAGTTGGGGCGGGGCAGGAAGCGAGCAGTACTTC	CASSWGGAGSEQYF
many	TRBV4-3	TRBD1	TRBJ2-7	TGCGCCAGCAGCCAAGACGGACAGGGCGAGCAGTACTTC	CASSQDGQGEQYF
.	TRBV6-5	TRBD2	TRBJ2-1	TGTGCCAGCAGTTACAAGAGCGGGGGGGGTAATGAGCAGTTCTTC	CASSYKSGGGNEQFF
.	TRBV12-3/TRBV12-4	.	TRBJ2-7	TGTGCCAGCGGTTATAAATACTCCTACGAGCAGTACTTC	CASGYKYSYEQYF
few	TRBV7-8	.	TRBJ2-1	TGTGCCAGCAGCTTACAATTGCAGAGCTCCTACAATGAGCAGTTCTTC	CASSLQLQSSYNEQFF
few	TRBV3-1	.	TRBJ2-1	TGTGCCAGCAGCCAAGTGAAAGGGAGACACAATGAGCAGTTCTTC	CASSQVKGRHNEQFF
.	TRBV18	.	TRBJ2-5	TGTGCCAGCTCACCGCAGCTAGGGGAGCAAGAGACCCAGTACTTC	CASSPQLGEQETQYF